This TCR beta chain was sequenced during a study of blood T cells in healthy people across ages. This CDR3 spans 15 amino acids. Germline-derived CDR1 and CDR2 are ENHRY and SYGVKD. Trimming left V 0 bases short and J 4 bases short, with 10 bases between. Together with a sample-barcoded 5' primer, a J-beta primer mix was included in a second PCR lasting about 6 to 11 cycles. Each CDR3 protein is one row after TCRdb ran MiXCR on the 5' RACE reads. The profile shows 700,000 to 900,000 distinct CDR3 sequences, 53% of them singletons. The chain combines TRBV10-3 with TRBJ2-1; D might be TRBD1 (6 bases). Specimen: blood. This sequence was found in a man older than 75 in good health. The CDR3 loop is CAISESDSIYNEQFF. CDR3 sequence (DNA): TGTGCCATCAGTGAGTCGGACAGCATATACAATGAGCAGTTCTTC.